These 9 T cell receptor beta chains share one sample of origin, sequenced in a study of glioma-infiltrating T cells. Amplification of TCR alpha and beta CDR3 regions from RNA used iRepertoire nested multiplex PCR. TCRdb called the multiplex PCR reads again in MiXCR, with one record for every CDR3 protein. The sample lists 150,000 or so distinct CDR3 sequences; about 39% were seen once. Sequencing was performed on glioma tissue, nonneoplastic brain tissue, or PBMCs (not recorded which). The receptors stem from a human donor with low-grade glioma or glioblastoma, undergoing nonglioma brain surgery, or in good health (not recorded which).

Comments on this clonotype: Being one base from a much bigger clone, this may be a read error. The gene calls are TRBV6-2 or TRBV6-3 and TRBJ1-1; TRBD1 matches 8 bases. The length of the CDR3 is 15 residues. Trimming cost V 6 bases and J 4 bases; bases outside gene matches: 10. Per germline, CDR1 MNHEY and CDR2 SVGEGT. CDR3 bases: TGTGCCAGCAGGGACTCCGGACAGGGCGGCACTGAAGCTTTCTTT. Translated: CASRDSGQGGTEAFF.

With respect to this clonotype: Sequence at one end of the junction differs from germline and may be a read error. The V call is TRBV5-1, the J call TRBJ2-7, with D possibly TRBD2 on 6 matching bases. CDR3 length: 14 amino acids. The germline gives CDR1 SGHRS, CDR2 YFSETQ. The CDR3: CARSLGGAGYEQYF. CDR3 DNA: TGCGCCAGGAGCTTGGGGGGAGCGGGTTACGAGCAGTACTTC.

As regards this clonotype: One end of the junction varies from germline; a read error may be responsible. This rearrangement joins TRBV11-1 to TRBJ2-1; 11 nucleotides align to TRBD2. Germline V gene lookup returns CDR1 SGHAT and CDR2 FQDESV (reference sequence). The CDR3 covers 17 residues. The CDR3 sequence is CAGSFLGLAVSYNEQFF. DNA for the CDR3: TGTGCCGGCAGCTTTCTGGGACTAGCGGTCTCCTACAATGAGCAGTTCTTC. The full variable domain, completed using reference TRBV11-1 and TRBJ2-1, is EAEVAQSPRYKITEKSQAVAFWCDPISGHATLYWYRQILGQGPELLVQFQDESVVDDSQLPKDRFSAERLKGVDSTLKIQPAELGDSAMYLCAGSFLGLAVSYNEQFFGPGTRLTVL.

The chain couples TRBV6-1 to TRBJ2-1; D is possibly TRBD2 (5 bases). The V end lost 6 bases, the J end lost 1 base, and 13 bases lay between the germline ends. The germline CDR1 and CDR2 sequences are MNHNS and SASEGT. This CDR3 is built from 15 residues. The chain's CDR3 is CASSDTRLSYNEQFF. The CDR3 bases are TGTGCCAGCAGCGACACTAGGTTATCCTACAATGAGCAGTTCTTC.

This clonotype was detected ten times or more. This rearrangement joins TRBV7-9 to TRBJ2-1, with 10 bases lining up with TRBD2. After removal of 0 bases from V and 8 bases from J, the junction contained 4 bases not matched to a gene. This CDR3 has 15 residues. The germline V gene has CDR1 SEHNR and CDR2 FQNEAQ (reference sequence). DNA of the CDR3: TGTGCCAGCAGCTTAGCGGGACTAGCGAAGGATGAGCAGTTCTTC. This sequence encodes CASSLAGLAKDEQFF.

This clonotype occurred a few times. V is TRBV12-3 or TRBV12-4 and J is TRBJ1-1; 8 bases match TRBD1. The CDR3 runs to 13 residues. Trimming took 1 base from V and 5 from J; bases not matched to a gene: 0. CDR3 residues: CASSLGTGTEAFF. Written as DNA, the CDR3 is TGTGCCAGCAGTTTAGGGACAGGGACTGAAGCTTTCTTT.

Worth noting for this clonotype: A read error may produce the germline difference seen at one junction end. The chain joins TRBV28 to TRBJ2-1; D is unresolved. CDR1 and CDR2 (germline): MDHEN, SYDVKM. The CDR3 loop spans 17 amino acids. Here the CDR3 DNA reads TGTGCCAGCAGTTTATCCCCCCGGGCAGGCTCCTGCAATGAGCAGTTCTTC. It yields the protein CASSLSPRAGSCNEQFF.

This clonotype was recorded a few times. The V and J genes are TRBV7-2 and TRBJ2-7, with 9 bases matching TRBD2. J was trimmed by 4 bases and V by 1 base; bases with no gene match: 5. From germline, CDR1 is SGHTA and CDR2 FQGNSA. The CDR3 sequence is 15 residues long. Written as DNA, the CDR3 is TGTGCCAGCAGCTTAGGGGGGACTAGCAAATACGAGCAGTACTTC. This sequence encodes CASSLGGTSKYEQYF.

The chain couples TRBV6-1 to TRBJ1-1, with D uncertain. Trimming took 3 bases from V and 5 from J, leaving 13 bases between them. Germline V gene sequence: CDR1 MNHNS, CDR2 SASEGT. The CDR3 runs to 14 residues. In DNA, the CDR3 is TGTGCCAGCAGTGAGATGACGGTGGGTACTGAAGCTTTCTTT. Its protein is CASSEMTVGTEAFF.